This T cell receptor (beta chain) comes out of a study of T-cell reconstitution after alpha-beta-depleted transplantation in children. General observations from the study: The study reportedly traced alpha-beta T cells about two months after transplant to several hundred expanded graft clones. T-cell counts and diversity at one year following transplant were attributed mainly to newly produced T cells. The study traced high day-60 TCRbeta diversity in some patients to surviving recipient T cells and thymic progenitors.

The J segment lost 6 bases and the V segment lost 5 bases, leaving 7 bases of the junction unmatched. The germline gives CDR1 DFQATT, CDR2 SNEGSKA (reference sequence). There are 13 residues in the CDR3. About this clonotype: Its antigen is still unknown.

Preparation of the TCRbeta library used unique molecular identifiers. Each CDR3 protein is one row after TCRdb ran MiXCR on the PCR reads. The sample shows a few hundred thousand distinct CDR3 sequences, more than 20% of them seen only once. Sequences were derived from PBMCs, sampled before TCRalphabeta/CD19-depleted stem cell transplant. This chain uses TRBV20-1 with TRBJ2-1, with TRBD2 matching over 7 bases. The receptor's source is a boy under two years old with Wiskott-Aldrich syndrome, due to receive a stem cell transplant. The CDR3 loop reads CSAGLVRLNEQFF. The CDR3 nucleotides read TGCAGTGCTGGACTAGTGCGGCTCAATGAGCAGTTCTTC.